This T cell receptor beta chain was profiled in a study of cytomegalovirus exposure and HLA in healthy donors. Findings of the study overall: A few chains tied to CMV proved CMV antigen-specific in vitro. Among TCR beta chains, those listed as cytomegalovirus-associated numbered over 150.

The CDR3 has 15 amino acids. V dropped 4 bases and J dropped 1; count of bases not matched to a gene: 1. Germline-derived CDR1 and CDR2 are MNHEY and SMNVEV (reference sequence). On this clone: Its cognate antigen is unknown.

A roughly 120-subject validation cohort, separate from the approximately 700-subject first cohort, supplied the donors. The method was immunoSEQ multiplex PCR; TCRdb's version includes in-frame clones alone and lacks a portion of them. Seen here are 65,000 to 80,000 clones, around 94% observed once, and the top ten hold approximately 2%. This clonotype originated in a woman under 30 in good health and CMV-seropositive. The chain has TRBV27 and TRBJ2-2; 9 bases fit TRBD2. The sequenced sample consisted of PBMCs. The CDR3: CASSSSGMNTGELFF. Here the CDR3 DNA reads TGTGCCAGCAGTTCTAGCGGGATGAACACCGGGGAGCTGTTTTTT.